The clone carrying this TCR beta chain was counted only a few times. No antigen is known for it. Depths of 1 in 200,000 to 1 in 1 million T cells were the sequencing target. The table came from immunoSEQ multiplex PCR; TCRdb's copy has only in-frame clones and leaves some out. This table has 60,000 to 70,000 clones, around 52% appearing once. The germline CDR1 and CDR2 sequences are SGHTA and FQGNSA. This CDR3 comprises 13 residues. V lost 11 bases and J 7 bases, leaving 20 bases between the germline ends. This entry comes from a study of cytotoxic CD8 clonotypes in ibrutinib-treated CLL. Study-wide context: Outcomes included around 25 partial and 2 complete responses; after median about 5.5 years, roughly 14 stayed remitted and approximately 12 progressed. Across samples, productive templates numbered 250,000 to 300,000 and productive rearrangements reached approximately 94,000 on average. Overall study findings and caveats: At the start, clonality exceeded age-matched healthy donors and followed circulating CD8+ T-cell counts.

The J gene is TRBJ1-2, the V gene TRBV7-2; weak D call: TRBD1 (6 bases). The sequencing here drew on PBMCs, taken after 12 months of ibrutinib treatment. The sequence was obtained from a human donor with chronic lymphocytic leukemia. The CDR3 protein is CASGPRGYGGYTF. CDR3 bases: TGTGCCTCAGGGCCGAGGGGGTATGGTGGCTACACCTTC. Drawing the rest from reference TRBV7-2 and TRBJ1-2, the complete variable domain is GAGVSQSPSNKVTEKGKDVELRCDPISGHTALYWYRQSLGQGLEFLIYFQGNSAPDKSGLPSDRFSAERTGGSVSTLTIQRTQQEDSAVYLCASGPRGYGGYTFGSGTRLTVV.